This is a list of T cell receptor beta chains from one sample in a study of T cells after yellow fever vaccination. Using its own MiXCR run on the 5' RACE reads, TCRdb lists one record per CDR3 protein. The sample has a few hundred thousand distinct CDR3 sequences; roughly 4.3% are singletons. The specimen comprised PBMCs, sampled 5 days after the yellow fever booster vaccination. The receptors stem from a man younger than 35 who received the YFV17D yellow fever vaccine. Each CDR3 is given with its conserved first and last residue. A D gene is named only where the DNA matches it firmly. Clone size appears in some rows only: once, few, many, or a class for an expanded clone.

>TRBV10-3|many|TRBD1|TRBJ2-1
TGTGCCATCAGTGGAGGTGGGACAGGGGGACACTACAATGAGCAGTTCTTC
CAISGGGTGGHYNEQFF
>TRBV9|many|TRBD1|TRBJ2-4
TGTGCCAGCAGCGTCGGGACAGGAAAAAACATTCAGTACTTC
CASSVGTGKNIQYF
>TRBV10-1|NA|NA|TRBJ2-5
TGCGCCAGCAGCCCTACCACTATGGAGACCCAGTACTTC
CASSPTTMETQYF
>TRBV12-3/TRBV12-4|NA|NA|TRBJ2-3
TGTGCCAGCAGTTTAGGGCAGGGATTGAGACATTTT
CASSLGQGLRHF
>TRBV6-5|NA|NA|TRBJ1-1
TGTGCCAGCACTCAACACTCCCGCCGGCCCACTGAAGCTTTCTTT
CASTQHSRRPTEAFF
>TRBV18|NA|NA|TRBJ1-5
TGTGCCAGCTCGCAGGGTGGTTTTGAGCCCCAGCATTTT
CASSQGGFEPQHF
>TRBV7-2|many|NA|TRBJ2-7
TGTGCCAGCAGCTTAGAGTCTACTAGCGAGCAGTACTTC
CASSLESTSEQYF
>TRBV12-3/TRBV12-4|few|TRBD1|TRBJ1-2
TGTGCCAGCGACTGGACAGGGGATGGCTACACCTTC
CASDWTGDGYTF
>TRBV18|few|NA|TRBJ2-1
TGTGCCAGCTCACCATACCACAGCAATGAGCAGTTCTTC
CASSPYHSNEQFF
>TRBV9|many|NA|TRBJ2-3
TGTGCCAGCAGCGTGAACGGGGTCTCAGATACGCAGTATTTT
CASSVNGVSDTQYF
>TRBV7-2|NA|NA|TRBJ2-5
TGTGCCAGCAGCCATGGGGGCAGGGCAGAGACCCAGTACTTC
CASSHGGRAETQYF
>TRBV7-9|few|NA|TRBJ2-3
TGTGCCAGCAGCAAGGGGCAGATAGATACGCAGTATTTT
CASSKGQIDTQYF
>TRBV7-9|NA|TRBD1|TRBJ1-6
TGTGCCAGCAGCGCTGCCGGGACAGATAATTCACCCCTCCACTTT
CASSAAGTDNSPLHF
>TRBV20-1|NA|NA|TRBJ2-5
TGCAGTGCTAGTATCATTGGTGACCAAGAGACCCAGTACTTC
CSASIIGDQETQYF
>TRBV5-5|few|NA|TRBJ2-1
TGTGCCAGCAGTTCGTACATGAACTCCTACAATGAGCAGTTCTTC
CASSSYMNSYNEQFF
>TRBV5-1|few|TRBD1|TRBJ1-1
TGCGCCAGCAGCAGCACCGGGACAGGGGACACTGAAGCTTTCTTT
CASSSTGTGDTEAFF
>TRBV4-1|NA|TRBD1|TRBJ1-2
TGCGCCAGCAGCCAAGAGTTCCAGGGGGCGGGCGGCTACACCTTC
CASSQEFQGAGGYTF
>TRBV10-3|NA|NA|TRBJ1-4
TGTGCCATCAGGCAGGGAGTAAATGAAAAACTGTTTTTT
CAIRQGVNEKLFF
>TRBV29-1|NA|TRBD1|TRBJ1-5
TGCAGCGGCTGCCGGGACAGTATTAGCAATCAGCCCCAGCATTTT
CSGCRDSISNQPQHF
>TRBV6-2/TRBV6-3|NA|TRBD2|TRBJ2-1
TGTGCCAGCAGTTATTTCCTAGCGGGGGACTACAATGAGCAGTTCTTC
CASSYFLAGDYNEQFF
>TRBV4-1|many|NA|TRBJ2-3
TGCGCCAGCAGCCAAGGGGAGTTGTCCCTGACAGATACGCAGTATTTT
CASSQGELSLTDTQYF
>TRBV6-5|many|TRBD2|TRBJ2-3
TGTGCCAGCAGTTCCTCACCGGGACTAGCGGGGGGCACAGATACGCAGTATTTT
CASSSSPGLAGGTDTQYF
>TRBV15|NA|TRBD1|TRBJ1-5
TGTGCCACCAGCAGAGATGACAGGGAGGTCGATCAGCCCCAGCATTTT
CATSRDDREVDQPQHF
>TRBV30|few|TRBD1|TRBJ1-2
TGTGCCTGGAGTGCAGGGGGCTATGGCTACACCTTC
CAWSAGGYGYTF
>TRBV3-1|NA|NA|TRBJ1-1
TGTGCCAGCAGCCAAGAACAGCGGCGGAACACTGAAGCTTTCTTT
CASSQEQRRNTEAFF
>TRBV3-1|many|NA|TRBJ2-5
TGTGCCAGCAGTTTCACGGACCAAGAGACCCAGTACTTC
CASSFTDQETQYF
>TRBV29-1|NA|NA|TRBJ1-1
TGCAGCGTTCATGCAGGGACCCTAGGAGCTTTCTTT
CSVHAGTLGAFF
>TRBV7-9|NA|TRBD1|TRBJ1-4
TGTGCCAGCAGCTTTACAACCGGGACAGGGGATGAAAAACTGTTTTTT
CASSFTTGTGDEKLFF
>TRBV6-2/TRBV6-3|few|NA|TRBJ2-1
TGTGCCAGCAGCCCCGATGGGCGGGGATCCTACAATGAGCAGTTCTTC
CASSPDGRGSYNEQFF
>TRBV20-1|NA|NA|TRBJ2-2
TGCAGTGCTAGAGATCCGGGGCCGATCACCGGGGAGCTGTTTTTT
CSARDPGPITGELFF
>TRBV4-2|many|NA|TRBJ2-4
TGTGCCAGCAGCCAAGAGTTGGAGCCCAAAAACATTCAGTACTTC
CASSQELEPKNIQYF
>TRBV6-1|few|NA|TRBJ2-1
TGTGCCAGCAGCCAAGTGGTTTGGGGGAACAATGAGCAGTTCTTC
CASSQVVWGNNEQFF
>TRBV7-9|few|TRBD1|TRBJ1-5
TGTGCCAGCAGCCAGGACAGGGGGTACTATAGCAATCAGCCCCAGCATTTT
CASSQDRGYYSNQPQHF
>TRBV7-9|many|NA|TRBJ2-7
TGTGCCAGCGGTAGACAGTCCTACGAGCAGTACTTC
CASGRQSYEQYF
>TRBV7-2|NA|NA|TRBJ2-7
TGTGCCAGCAGCTTCATGGTGGAGCAGTACTTC
CASSFMVEQYF
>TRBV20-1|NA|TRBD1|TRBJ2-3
TGCAGTGCTGTGACAGGGGGCAAGGGAGATACGCAGTATTTT
CSAVTGGKGDTQYF
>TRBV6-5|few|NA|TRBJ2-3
TGTGCCAGCAGTTACTTAGGGGCCACCCAGGATACGCAGTATTTT
CASSYLGATQDTQYF